Listed below are T cell receptor beta chains from one sample, sequenced in a study of T cells in localized non-small cell lung cancer. Libraries were prepared by immunoSEQ multiplex PCR; TCRdb keeps only in-frame clonotypes and omits some of them. This sample yields more than 15,000 clones, of which around 84% are seen a single time; 20% to 25% belongs to the top ten. The source material was peripheral blood, sampled before any cancer treatment. The source is a male donor aged 60 or older with stage I lung adenocarcinoma. CDR3s include the opening cysteine and the closing phenylalanine or tryptophan. A D gene is named only where the DNA matches it firmly. Only part of the rows carry a size: once, few, many, or a class if the clone is expanded.

j_gene,d_gene,v_gene,abundance,CDR3nt,CDR3aa
TRBJ2-3,.,TRBV18,.,TGTGCCAGCTCACCACCGACTAGACCAGATACGCAGTATTTT,CASSPPTRPDTQYF
TRBJ1-6,.,TRBV6-5,.,TGTGCCAGCAGTTATCCCGGTTCACCCCTCCACTTT,CASSYPGSPLHF
TRBJ1-1,.,TRBV7-3,.,TGTGCCAGCAGCTTAGAGAAGGACACTGAAGCTTTCTTT,CASSLEKDTEAFF
TRBJ2-3,.,TRBV2,once,TGTGCCAGCAGTGGGAGGGGGGCAAACACAGATACGCAGTATTTT,CASSGRGANTDTQYF
TRBJ1-1,.,TRBV5-6,.,TGTGCCAGCAGCTTACCGGGGATGAACACTGAAGCTTTCTTT,CASSLPGMNTEAFF
TRBJ1-6,.,TRBV9,.,TGTGCCAGCAGCGGAGATTTCGGACAGTCCTATAATTCACCCCTCCACTTT,CASSGDFGQSYNSPLHF
TRBJ2-7,TRBD1,TRBV11-2,.,TGTGCCAGCAGCTTAGGGGGACAGGGGGTGTACGAGCAGTACTTC,CASSLGGQGVYEQYF
TRBJ1-5,.,TRBV7-6,medium-sized,TGTGCCAGCAGCTCGTCAGGGAATCAGCCCCAGCATTTT,CASSSSGNQPQHF
TRBJ1-2,.,TRBV19,few,TGTGCCAGTTATGAGTTGGGTGGCTACACCTTC,CASYELGGYTF
TRBJ1-5,.,TRBV18,once,TGTGCCAGCTCACCGAACGGATACAATCAGCCCCAGCATTTT,CASSPNGYNQPQHF
TRBJ1-2,TRBD1,TRBV18,.,TGTGCCAGCTCATCGACAGGGACAGACGGTGGCTACACCTTC,CASSSTGTDGGYTF
TRBJ2-3,TRBD2,TRBV27,.,TGTGCCAGCAGTTTAATGGGGGGGGTTGGCACAGATACGCAGTATTTT,CASSLMGGVGTDTQYF
TRBJ2-3,.,TRBV5-1,.,TGCGCCAGCAGCCCTAGTCGGGGGGCGCAGACCCCAGATACGCAGTATTTT,CASSPSRGAQTPDTQYF
TRBJ2-5,.,TRBV18,once,TGTGCCAGCTCACCACTGGGTCCCCAAGAGACCCAGTACTTC,CASSPLGPQETQYF
TRBJ2-7,TRBD1,TRBV10-2,.,TGCGCCAGCAGTGAGACACAGGGGAGCTACGAGCAGTACTTC,CASSETQGSYEQYF